This TCR beta chain comes out of a study of shared clonotypes between healthy human individuals. Using immunoSEQ multiplex PCR, the repertoire was profiled, and TCRdb retains in-frame clones only, with some absent. Of under 2.5 million clones listed, just under 95% are singletons. CDR1 MNHEY and CDR2 SVGAGI come from the germline V gene. The CDR3 extends over 15 amino acids. Trimming cost V 4 bases and J 5 bases, with 17 bases left between them. Sequences were obtained from naive CD4+ T cells from PBMCs. The subset was: CD45RA+ positively selected. This chain uses TRBV6-5 with TRBJ2-5, with D tentatively TRBD1 (6 bases). The receptor was isolated from a man between 18 and 35 years old in good health. Some clones in this sample may be carry-over from other donors' samples. The CDR3: CASSSVRGTTETQYF. CDR3 in DNA: TGTGCCAGCAGTTCAGTCAGGGGTACTACGGAGACCCAGTACTTC.